This is a list of T cell receptor beta chains from one sample in a study of T cells after somatic rescue of genetic block. Measured with immunoSEQ multiplex PCR; TCRdb has only the in-frame clones, and not every one. The table shows 110,000 or so clones, with about nine tenths occurring only once. The sequencing sample was made of peripheral blood mononuclear cells (PBMCs). The receptors were sampled from a woman between 18 and 30 years old. Each CDR3 is given with its conserved first and last residue. Fields, in order: V gene, J gene, D gene, clone size, CDR3 protein, CDR3 DNA. D genes are given only for firm matches. A clone size is listed for some rows: how often the clone was seen (once, few, many), or a class if it is expanded.

>TRBV9|TRBJ1-2|.|.
CASSVTGRSGYTF
TGTGCCAGCAGCGTAACAGGACGGTCTGGCTACACCTTC
>TRBV25-1|TRBJ1-3|.|.
CASSGGSGNTIYF
TGTGCCAGCAGTGGAGGGTCTGGAAACACCATATATTTT
>TRBV6-1|TRBJ2-7|TRBD1|.
CASSQDRGPYEQYF
TGTGCCAGCAGTCAAGACAGGGGGCCATACGAGCAGTACTTC
>TRBV28|TRBJ1-5|TRBD1|once
CASSPIGQVFYQHF
TGTGCCAGCAGTCCGATTGGACAGGTCTTTTATCAGCATTTT
>TRBV14|TRBJ1-5|.|once
CASSHPTNTSRNQPQHF
TGTGCCAGCAGCCACCCAACGAACACGAGCCGCAATCAGCCCCAGCATTTT
>TRBV7-9|TRBJ2-7|.|.
CASTPQRALGEQYF
TGTGCCAGCACCCCGCAGAGGGCTCTAGGCGAGCAGTACTTC
>TRBV10-3|TRBJ2-1|TRBD2|.
CAITSVGRGYYNEQFF
TGTGCCATCACGTCAGTGGGGCGGGGGTACTACAATGAGCAGTTCTTC
>TRBV28|TRBJ1-1|.|.
CASSLGLTEAFF
TGTGCCAGCAGTTTGGGGCTCACTGAAGCTTTCTTT
>TRBV19|TRBJ1-3|.|.
CASSYGSRRTGNTIYF
TGTGCCAGTAGCTATGGAAGCAGGAGAACTGGAAACACCATATATTTT
>TRBV7-2|TRBJ2-7|TRBD1|.
CASSLGDSGYEQYF
TGTGCCAGCAGCTTAGGGGACAGCGGCTACGAGCAGTACTTC
>TRBV18|TRBJ2-7|TRBD1|.
CASSPQGPFSYEQYF
TGTGCCAGCTCCCCACAGGGGCCCTTTTCCTACGAGCAGTACTTC
>TRBV2|TRBJ1-2|.|.
CASSEAQGNGYTF
TGTGCCAGCAGTGAAGCGCAAGGTAATGGCTACACCTTC
>TRBV6-1|TRBJ1-6|.|few
CASRVPGLNSPLHF
TGTGCCAGCAGGGTACCGGGACTTAATTCACCCCTCCACTTT
>TRBV7-2|TRBJ2-7|TRBD1|once
CASSSHPGQGSYEQYF
TGTGCCAGCAGCTCTCATCCGGGACAGGGATCTTACGAGCAGTACTTC
>TRBV10-1|TRBJ1-2|.|few
CASSSRQGNGYTF
TGCGCCAGCAGCTCACGCCAGGGGAACGGCTACACCTTC
>TRBV10-3|TRBJ2-7|.|.
CASSYGAALAYEQYF
TGTGCCAGCAGTTACGGGGCCGCCCTCGCCTACGAGCAGTACTTC
>TRBV19|TRBJ2-2|.|.
CASSVIRAGELFF
TGTGCCAGTAGTGTCATCAGAGCCGGGGAGCTGTTTTTT
>TRBV10-3|TRBJ1-1|TRBD1|.
CAISTRPGQENTEAFF
TGTGCCATCAGTACAAGACCGGGACAGGAGAACACTGAAGCTTTCTTT
>TRBV18|TRBJ1-3|.|once
CASSPQGVANSGNTIYF
TGTGCCAGCTCACCACAGGGGGTAGCCAACTCTGGAAACACCATATATTTT
>TRBV6-5|TRBJ1-5|.|.
CASSMRGEQPQHF
TGTGCCAGCAGTATGAGGGGGGAACAGCCCCAGCATTTT
>TRBV4-2|TRBJ2-1|.|.
CASSQDRAGRSYNEQFF
TGTGCCAGCAGCCAAGATCGGGCGGGGCGATCCTACAATGAGCAGTTCTTC
>TRBV2|TRBJ2-5|TRBD2|.
CASSGRGGEETQYF
TGTGCCAGCAGTGGACGGGGGGGCGAGGAGACCCAGTACTTC
>TRBV5-6|TRBJ1-1|.|.
CASSPTGRTEAFF
TGTGCCAGCAGTCCTACAGGAAGGACTGAAGCTTTCTTT
>TRBV5-1|TRBJ2-5|TRBD2|.
CASSLLAEQETQYF
TGCGCCAGCAGCTTACTAGCGGAACAAGAGACCCAGTACTTC
>TRBV19|TRBJ1-4|.|.
CASSPQLIGEKLFF
TGTGCCAGTAGCCCACAATTGATTGGGGAAAAACTGTTTTTT
>TRBV10-2|TRBJ1-5|.|.
CASSALGNQPQHF
TGCGCCAGCAGCGCCCTAGGCAATCAGCCCCAGCATTTT
>TRBV5-1|TRBJ1-1|.|.
CASSSGTGNTEAFF
TGCGCCAGCAGCTCAGGGACTGGGAACACTGAAGCTTTCTTT
>TRBV5-4|TRBJ2-3|TRBD2|.
CASSSGLAGGGTSTDTQYF
TGTGCCAGCAGCTCCGGACTAGCGGGGGGGGGCACTAGCACAGATACGCAGTATTTT
>TRBV7-3|TRBJ2-1|TRBD2|.
CASSSAPTSGGPYEQFF
TGTGCCAGCAGCTCGGCTCCGACTAGCGGGGGGCCATATGAGCAGTTCTTC
>TRBV28|TRBJ1-2|.|.
CATTPGGVNYGYTF
TGTGCCACAACCCCGGGAGGGGTTAACTATGGCTACACCTTC
>TRBV19|TRBJ1-2|TRBD1|.
CASRGDRGPHSYGYTF
TGTGCCAGTAGGGGGGACAGGGGGCCCCACTCCTATGGCTACACCTTC
>TRBV5-1|TRBJ1-2|.|.
CASTRPGGEGYTF
TGCGCCAGCACCCGTCCCGGGGGCGAGGGCTACACCTTC
>TRBV27|TRBJ1-5|.|.
CVSSRTVPNQPQHF
TGTGTCAGCAGCAGGACTGTCCCCAATCAGCCCCAGCATTTT
>TRBV30|TRBJ2-2|.|few
CAWTHGDTGELFF
TGTGCCTGGACCCACGGGGACACCGGGGAGCTGTTTTTT
>TRBV18|TRBJ1-6|.|.
CASSLGRGGRSPLHF
TGTGCCAGCTCACTTGGGCGCGGTGGGAGGTCACCCCTCCACTTT
>TRBV13|TRBJ2-6|.|.
CASSSREANVLTF
TGTGCCAGCAGCTCCCGAGAGGCCAACGTCCTGACTTTC
>TRBV2|TRBJ2-5|.|.
CASSPGEETQYF
TGTGCCAGCAGTCCAGGGGAAGAGACTCAGTACTTC
>TRBV11-2|TRBJ2-1|.|.
CASTSQQGSYNEQFF
TGTGCCAGCACCTCGCAGCAGGGTTCCTACAATGAGCAGTTCTTC
>TRBV7-2|TRBJ2-5|.|.
CASTKTVGVETQYF
TGTGCCAGCACTAAGACAGTAGGGGTCGAGACCCAGTACTTC
>TRBV28|TRBJ1-5|.|.
CASRQRNQPQHF
TGTGCCAGCAGACAGCGCAATCAGCCCCAGCATTTT
>TRBV4-3|TRBJ1-1|.|.
CASSLSNSLNTEAFF
TGCGCCAGCAGCCTATCGAACAGCCTCAACACTGAAGCTTTCTTT
>TRBV4-2|TRBJ2-5|TRBD2|few
CASSQEGGGGAETQYF
TGTGCCAGCAGCCAAGAAGGCGGCGGGGGGGCGGAGACCCAGTACTTC
>TRBV4-2|TRBJ2-1|.|once
CASSQEWSSYNEQFF
TGTGCCAGCAGCCAAGAATGGTCGAGCTACAATGAGCAGTTCTTC
>TRBV28|TRBJ2-3|.|.
CASSILSTDTQYF
TGTGCCAGCAGCATCCTTAGCACAGATACGCAGTATTTT
>TRBV18|TRBJ1-1|.|.
CASSPQGILRRDTEAFF
TGTGCCAGCTCACCACAGGGGATTTTACGAAGAGACACTGAAGCTTTCTTT
>TRBV29-1|TRBJ1-2|.|once
CSADSRYGYTF
TGCAGCGCCGACAGTCGCTATGGCTACACCTTC
>TRBV4-3|TRBJ1-2|.|once
CASSPGTGTRWAYGYTF
TGCGCCAGCAGCCCGGGAACCGGGACCCGCTGGGCCTATGGCTACACCTTC
>TRBV28|TRBJ1-3|.|.
CASSLPGIGNTIYF
TGTGCCAGCAGTTTACCAGGGATTGGAAACACCATATATTTT
>TRBV4-3|TRBJ2-2|TRBD2|.
CASSLSGGASGELFF
TGCGCCAGCAGCCTTAGCGGGGGGGCCTCCGGGGAGCTGTTTTTT
>TRBV5-1|TRBJ2-5|TRBD1|once
CASSLGRTGGEGETQYF
TGCGCCAGCAGCTTGGGACGGACAGGGGGCGAGGGAGAGACCCAGTACTTC
>TRBV18|TRBJ2-5|TRBD2|.
CASSPNSRTSGSIRLETQYF
TGTGCCAGCTCACCTAACTCCCGGACTAGCGGGTCGATTCGCCTGGAGACCCAGTACTTC
>TRBV27|TRBJ2-7|TRBD1|.
CASSLNAGGYEQYF
TGTGCCAGCAGTTTAAACGCAGGGGGCTACGAGCAGTACTTC
>TRBV5-1|TRBJ1-5|.|.
CASSLGRDQPQHF
TGCGCCAGCAGCTTGGGGAGGGATCAGCCCCAGCATTTT